This TCR beta chain comes out of a study of CD8 T cells in ankylosing spondylitis. Study observations and caveats: In ankylosing spondylitis blood, a motif of fewer than 10 highly homologous TCR beta variants appeared characteristic. Disease-linked clones proved CD8+ and comparatively uncommon in peripheral blood. Matched ankylosing spondylitis synovial fluid reportedly showed significant enrichment of disease-linked clones. In synovial fluid and blood from reactive arthritis, some motif variants were previously reported.

V lost 0 bases to trimming and J lost 8 bases, with 13 bases between them. CDR1 is SQVTM, CDR2 ANQGSEA, per germline. The CDR3 covers 13 residues. Researchers built TCR beta libraries using quantitative 5'-RACE with molecular barcodes. MiXCR, applied by TCRdb to the 5' RACE reads, yields one record per CDR3 protein. The data show roughly 450,000 distinct CDR3 sequences, approximately 26% seen once. As to this clonotype: No antigen is known for it.

Sequencing was performed on blood, either unsorted or a sorted T cell fraction (not recorded which). This clonotype was sampled from a male donor with ankylosing spondylitis. This sequence joins TRBV29-1 and TRBJ1-2; possible D gene TRBD1, 6 bases. This CDR3 is CSVEESTGGGYTF. CDR3 sequence (DNA): TGCAGCGTTGAAGAATCTACCGGGGGCGGCTACACCTTC.